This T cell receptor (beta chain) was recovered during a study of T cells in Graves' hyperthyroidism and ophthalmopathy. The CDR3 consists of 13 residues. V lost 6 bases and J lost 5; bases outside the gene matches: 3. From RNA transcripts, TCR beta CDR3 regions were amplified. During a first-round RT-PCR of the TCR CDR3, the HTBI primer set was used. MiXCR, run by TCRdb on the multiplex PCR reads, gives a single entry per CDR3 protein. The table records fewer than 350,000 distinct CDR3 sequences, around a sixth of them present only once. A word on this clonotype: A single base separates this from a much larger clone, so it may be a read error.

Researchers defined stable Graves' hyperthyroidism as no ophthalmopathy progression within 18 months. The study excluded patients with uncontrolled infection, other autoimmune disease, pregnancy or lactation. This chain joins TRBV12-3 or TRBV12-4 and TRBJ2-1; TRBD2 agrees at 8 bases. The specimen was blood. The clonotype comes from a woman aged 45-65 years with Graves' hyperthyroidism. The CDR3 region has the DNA TGTGCCAGCAGCCCGACTAGCGACAATGAGCAGTTCTTC. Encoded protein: CASSPTSDNEQFF.